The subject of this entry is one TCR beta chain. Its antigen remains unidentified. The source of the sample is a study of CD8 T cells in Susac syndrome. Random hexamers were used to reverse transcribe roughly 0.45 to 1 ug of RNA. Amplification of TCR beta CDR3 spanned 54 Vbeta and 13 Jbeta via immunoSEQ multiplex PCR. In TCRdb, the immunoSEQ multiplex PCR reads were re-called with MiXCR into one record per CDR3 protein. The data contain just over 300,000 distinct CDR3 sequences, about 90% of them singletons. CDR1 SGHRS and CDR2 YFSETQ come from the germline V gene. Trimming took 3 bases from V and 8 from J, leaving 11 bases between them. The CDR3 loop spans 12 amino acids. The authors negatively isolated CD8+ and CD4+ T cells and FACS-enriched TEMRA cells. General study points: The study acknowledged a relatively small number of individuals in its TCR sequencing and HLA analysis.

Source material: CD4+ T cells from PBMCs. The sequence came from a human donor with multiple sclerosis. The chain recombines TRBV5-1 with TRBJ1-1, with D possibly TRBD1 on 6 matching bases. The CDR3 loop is CASSSSTGEAFF. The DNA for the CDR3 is TGCGCCAGCAGCTCGTCTACAGGGGAAGCTTTCTTT. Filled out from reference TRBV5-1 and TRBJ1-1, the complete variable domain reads KAGVTQTPRYLIKTRGQQVTLSCSPISGHRSVSWYQQTPGQGLQFLFEYFSETQRNKGNFPGRFSGRQFSNSRSEMNVSTLELGDSALYLCASSSSTGEAFFGQGTRLTVV.